Listed here are 32 T cell receptor beta chains from one sample, sequenced in a study of blood T cell repertoires in COVID-19 (TCRdb year 2020). Library preparation was by the immunoSEQ multiplex PCR assay. Entries here come from immuneACCESS through TCRdb and include only in-frame sequences with V and J called. Some clones fail to appear in such tables; in the studies checked, an unresolved V gene covers under half of the shortfall, and the cause of the remainder is unknown. For this sample the table gives 400,000 or so clones, of which roughly 87% were detected only once. The top ten constitute about 0.6% of the sample. Sequencing was done on a sample of PBMCs or T cells enriched from blood (not recorded which). Receptors originate from a man between 18 and 35 years old who had recovered from COVID-19.

V gene TRBV18 combines with J gene TRBJ1-1; D ambiguous. Germline V gene lookup returns CDR1 KGHSH and CDR2 LQKENI. The germline V and J ends were trimmed by 8 bases and 1 base, with 11 bases remaining between them. The CDR3 sequence is 13 residues long. CDR3 in amino acids: CASAVAGNTEAFF. The CDR3 region has the DNA TGTGCCAGCGCAGTCGCAGGGAACACTGAAGCTTTCTTT.

This rearrangement joins TRBV11-2 to TRBJ2-5, with TRBD2 matching 11 bases. From germline, CDR1 is SGHAT and CDR2 FQNNGV. This CDR3 spans 18 amino acids. V gave up 5 bases and J gave up 0 bases; unmatched junction bases: 11. CDR3 nucleotide sequence: TGTGCCAGCAGCCCGAGGCTAACTAGCGGGGGTTACCAAGAGACCCAGTACTTC. This sequence encodes CASSPRLTSGGYQETQYF.

The rearrangement links TRBV7-3 to TRBJ2-1; TRBD2 is a possible D gene (6 bases). This CDR3 spans 14 amino acids. Trimming cost V 5 bases and J 7 bases, with 15 bases left between them. Per germline, CDR1 SGHTA and CDR2 FQGTGA. The CDR3 sequence is CASSPWGGGNEQFF. In nucleotides, the CDR3 is TGTGCCAGCAGCCCCTGGGGAGGTGGAAATGAGCAGTTCTTC.

The chain links TRBV2 to TRBJ1-4; D is ambiguous. The CDR3 loop spans 14 amino acids. The germline V gene encodes CDR1 SNHLY and CDR2 FYNNEI. The V end lost 7 bases, the J end lost 7 bases, and 16 bases lay between the germline ends. CDR3 DNA sequence: TGTGCCAGCATTCGGACTGAAGGGAGTGAAAAACTGTTTTTT. It encodes CASIRTEGSEKLFF.

The V and J genes are TRBV2 and TRBJ1-2, with D maybe TRBD1 (6 bases). The CDR3 length is 13 residues. The V gene's germline CDR1 is SNHLY and CDR2 FYNNEI. The V end lost 9 bases, the J end lost 4 bases, and 15 bases lay between the germline ends. CDR3 region: CARKPDRTYGYTF. The CDR3 region has the DNA TGTGCCAGGAAACCGGACAGAACCTATGGCTACACCTTC.

This clone appeared a few times. The genes are TRBV28 and TRBJ1-6, with unresolved D. Trimming took 5 bases from V and 10 from J, leaving 12 bases between them. Germline V gene lookup returns CDR1 MDHEN and CDR2 SYDVKM. The CDR3 sequence is 13 residues long. The CDR3 DNA follows: TGTGCCAGCAGTCCCCCGGGGATCTCACCCCTCCACTTT. Translated, it gives CASSPPGISPLHF.

The CDR3 spells CASTSDSHNEQFF. The CDR3 DNA reads TGTGCCAGCACCTCTGACAGCCACAATGAGCAGTTCTTC. The rearrangement joins TRBV2 to TRBJ2-1; tentatively, D is TRBD1 (5 bases). This CDR3 comprises 13 residues. The V end was cut by 7 bases, the J end by 5 bases, with 12 bases between. Germline assignment: CDR1 SNHLY and CDR2 FYNNEI. Filled out from reference TRBV2 and TRBJ2-1, the complete variable domain reads EPEVTQTPSHQVTQMGQEVILRCVPISNHLYFYWYRQILGQKVEFLVSFYNNEISEKSEIFDDQFSVERPDGSNFTLKIRSTKLEDSAMYFCASTSDSHNEQFFGPGTRLTVL.

J is TRBJ2-2 and V is TRBV11-3; 8 nucleotides align to TRBD2. The CDR3 extends over 16 amino acids. CDR1 is SGHNT, CDR2 YENEEA, per germline. After removal of 4 bases from V and 4 bases from J, the junction contained 8 bases not matched to a gene. The chain's CDR3 is CASSSRGGQFTGELFF. The CDR3 nucleotides read TGTGCCAGCAGCTCCCGCGGGGGGCAGTTCACCGGGGAGCTGTTTTTT.

This sequence joins TRBV5-8 and TRBJ1-1, with a weak D call TRBD1 (6 bases). The CDR3 contains 13 residues. Deletions cut 1 base from V and 6 bases from J, with 10 bases between. The V gene's germline CDR1 is SGHTS and CDR2 YDEGEE. CDR3 protein: CASSLSQGPEAFF. In DNA, the CDR3 is TGTGCCAGCAGCTTGTCACAGGGCCCTGAAGCTTTCTTT.

The sample holds one count of this clone. This chain joins TRBV4-1 and TRBJ2-5; TRBD2 matches 9 bases. Germline V gene data show CDR1 as MGHRA and CDR2 as YSYEKL. The CDR3 spans 15 residues. V shed 0 bases, J shed 7 bases, and the junction held 6 bases outside the gene matches. The CDR3 DNA is TGCGCCAGCAGCCAAGATCAGGGCGGGGGGGGGACCCAGTACTTC. Its translation is CASSQDQGGGGTQYF.

This rearrangement joins TRBV6-5 to TRBJ1-2; 7 bases align to TRBD1. In germline, CDR1 is MNHEY, CDR2 SVGAGI. This CDR3 has 15 residues. With V trimmed by 5 bases and J by 8 bases, 14 bases remained unmatched. The CDR3 DNA is TGTGCCAGCAGTAAGAGGGCCGGGGACAGAGGAGGCTACACCTTC. It yields the protein CASSKRAGDRGGYTF.

V gene TRBV28 combines with J gene TRBJ2-7; tentatively, D is TRBD2 (5 bases). CDR1 is MDHEN, CDR2 SYDVKM, per germline. The CDR3 contains 12 residues. V lost 8 bases and J lost 5, with 13 bases in between. The CDR3 nucleotides are TGTGCCAGCGCCTCGGAGCGGAACGAGCAGTACTTC. Residues: CASASERNEQYF.

CDR3 residues: CASSQEDRLQPQHF. The CDR3 DNA sequence: TGCGCCAGCAGCCAGGAAGACAGGCTTCAGCCCCAGCATTTT. The rearrangement links TRBV4-1 to TRBJ1-5; D may be TRBD1 (6 bases). CDR3 length: 14 amino acids. Germline V lookup: CDR1 MGHRA, CDR2 YSYEKL. V lost 3 bases, J lost 6 bases, and 12 bases lay in between.

The rearrangement uses TRBV3-1 (or the pseudogene TRBV3-2) and TRBJ2-1, with TRBD2 matching 9 bases. The CDR3 covers 15 residues. The germline CDR1 and CDR2 sequences are LGHDT and YNNKEL (reference sequence). J gave up 4 bases and V 3 bases, and 4 bases lay outside the gene matches. The CDR3 region has the DNA TGTGCCAGCAGCCAGCGGGGGGGGTCATACAATGAGCAGTTCTTC. Protein: CASSQRGGSYNEQFF.

The chain recombines TRBV18 with TRBJ1-4, with TRBD1 matching 9 bases. Germline V lookup: CDR1 KGHSH, CDR2 LQKENI. This CDR3 has 16 residues. The ends lost 6 bases at V and 8 bases at J; junction bases unmatched: 13. The CDR3 is CASSQPGQGLQEKLFF. In nucleotides, the CDR3 is TGTGCCAGCTCCCAACCGGGACAGGGTCTTCAAGAAAAACTGTTTTTT. The complete variable domain, with remaining parts taken from reference TRBV18 and TRBJ1-4, reads NAGVMQNPRHLVRRRGQEARLRCSPMKGHSHVYWYRQLPEEGLKFMVYLQKENIIDESGMPKERFSAEFPKEGPSILRIQQVVRGDSAAYFCASSQPGQGLQEKLFFGSGTQLSVL.

The chain joins TRBV5-5 to TRBJ1-4; unclear D gene. V was pared by 0 bases and J by 4 bases, with 7 bases between. This CDR3 region has 14 residues. Per germline, CDR1 SGHKS and CDR2 YYEKEE (reference sequence). CDR3: CASSLGQINEKLFF. CDR3 coding DNA: TGTGCCAGCAGCTTGGGGCAGATTAATGAAAAACTGTTTTTT.

The rearrangement joins TRBV9 to TRBJ1-1; 8 bases agree with TRBD1. The V gene end was trimmed by 3 bases and the J gene end by 4 bases; junction bases not matched to a gene: 2. The CDR3 is made up of 13 amino acids. Germline assignment: CDR1 SGDLS and CDR2 YYNGEE. DNA for the CDR3: TGTGCCAGCAGCGCGACAGGGGCCACTGAAGCTTTCTTT. This codes for CASSATGATEAFF.

The chain combines TRBV3-1 (or the pseudogene TRBV3-2) with TRBJ2-7, with 13 bases matching TRBD2. Germline-derived CDR1 and CDR2 are LGHDT and YNNKEL (reference sequence). V lost 4 bases, J lost 2 bases, and 14 bases stayed unmatched. The length of the CDR3 is 19 residues. The CDR3 region is CASSLMGLAGRGNTYEQYF. Here the CDR3 DNA reads TGTGCCAGCAGCCTAATGGGACTAGCGGGAAGGGGCAATACCTACGAGCAGTACTTC.

This chain links TRBV9 with TRBJ2-1; 11 nucleotides line up with TRBD2. With 0 bases clipped from V and 7 bases from J, the junction kept 15 bases outside the gene matches. Germline V gene lookup returns CDR1 SGDLS and CDR2 YYNGEE. CDR3 length: 19 amino acids. CDR3 residues: CASSVAPPLSGGAQNEQFF. In nucleotides, the CDR3 is TGTGCCAGCAGCGTAGCCCCTCCGCTTAGCGGGGGGGCCCAAAATGAGCAGTTCTTC.

The chain employs TRBV5-1 and TRBJ1-1, with 7 bases that match TRBD1. This CDR3 spans 15 amino acids. V dropped 3 bases and J dropped 6; count of bases not matched to a gene: 11. Germline V gene lookup returns CDR1 SGHRS and CDR2 YFSETQ. The CDR3 nucleotides read TGCGCCAGCAGCTCGAGCACAGGGGTGAGCGCTGAAGCTTTCTTT. This gives the protein CASSSSTGVSAEAFF.

This chain joins TRBV11-2 and TRBJ1-2; D call uncertain. Per germline, CDR1 SGHAT and CDR2 FQNNGV. The V end was cut by 6 bases, the J end by 9 bases, with 17 bases between. This CDR3 contains 13 residues. This CDR3 reads CASRGGGGISYTF. CDR3 sequence (DNA): TGTGCCAGCAGGGGAGGTGGTGGGATAAGCTACACCTTC.

This clone has a handful of counts. V is TRBV19 and J is TRBJ2-4; the D gene is possibly TRBD1 (6 bases). Per germline, CDR1 LNHDA and CDR2 SQIVND (reference sequence). CDR3 length: 18 residues. V was cut by 6 bases and J by 0 bases, with 21 bases left in between. The CDR3 region is CASSLRGSGDGAKNIQYF. In DNA form, the CDR3 reads TGTGCCAGTAGCTTAAGGGGGTCTGGAGATGGAGCCAAAAACATTCAGTACTTC.

The chain has TRBV9 and TRBJ1-3, with D uncertain. Germline V gene lookup returns CDR1 SGDLS and CDR2 YYNGEE. This CDR3 contains 15 residues. Trimming removed 0 bases from V and 1 base from J, with 8 bases in between. CDR3 DNA: TGTGCCAGCAGCGTAGGGCGGGCTTCTGGAAACACCATATATTTT. Translated, it gives CASSVGRASGNTIYF.

The rearrangement joins TRBV19 to TRBJ2-1, with 9 bases that match TRBD1. The CDR3 totals 15 residues. The V and J ends lost 6 bases and 7 bases, in that order; junction bases with no gene match: 10. Germline CDR1 LNHDA, CDR2 SQIVND (reference sequence). The CDR3 spells CASSSDRGFWNEQFF. In DNA, the CDR3 is TGTGCCAGTAGCAGCGACAGGGGGTTTTGGAATGAGCAGTTCTTC.

The V gene is TRBV12-5, the J gene TRBJ1-5, with D maybe TRBD1 (6 bases). V lost 5 bases, J lost 6 bases, and 14 bases lay in between. In germline, CDR1 is LGHNT, CDR2 FRNRAP. The CDR3 is 14 amino acids. The CDR3 spells CASGPSGEGQPQHF. Here the CDR3 DNA reads TGTGCTAGTGGTCCATCAGGGGAGGGTCAGCCCCAGCATTTT.

This rearrangement joins TRBV11-1 to TRBJ2-3; D gene unclear. Trimming removed 5 bases from V and 2 bases from J, with 8 bases in between. CDR1 is SGHAT and CDR2 is FQDESV in the germline V gene (reference sequence). This CDR3 has 13 amino acids. The CDR3 sequence is CASSLSPTDTQYF. The CDR3 nucleotides read TGTGCCAGCAGCCTGAGTCCCACAGATACGCAGTATTTT.

The rearrangement joins TRBV11-2 to TRBJ2-3; 7 bases fit TRBD2. Trimming removed 2 bases from V and 10 bases from J; junction bases left unmatched: 12. The CDR3 runs 15 residues. CDR1 and CDR2 from the germline V gene are SGHAT and FQNNGV. CDR3 DNA: TGTGCCAGCAGCTTATATTTGAGTAGCGGGCCCGCGCAGTATTTT. This encodes CASSLYLSSGPAQYF.

This sequence joins TRBV18 and TRBJ1-5; 8 bases are shared with TRBD1. This CDR3 spans 15 amino acids. The V gene end was trimmed by 3 bases and the J gene end by 2 bases; junction bases not matched to a gene: 3. Germline V lookup: CDR1 KGHSH, CDR2 LQKENI. CDR3 residues: CASSPGQAGNQPQHF. The DNA for the CDR3 is TGTGCCAGCTCACCGGGACAGGCCGGCAATCAGCCCCAGCATTTT.

The V and J genes are TRBV7-9 and TRBJ1-4; D gene ambiguous. The CDR3 extends over 16 amino acids. The germline V gene has CDR1 SEHNR and CDR2 FQNEAQ (reference sequence). V lost 1 base to trimming and J lost 0 bases, with 9 bases between them. CDR3 in DNA: TGTGCCAGCAGCTTAGAAGCTCTGGCAACTAATGAAAAACTGTTTTTT. The encoded protein is CASSLEALATNEKLFF.

The gene calls are TRBV2 and TRBJ2-1; TRBD2 is a possible D gene (6 bases). Germline V gene sequence: CDR1 SNHLY, CDR2 FYNNEI. Trimming removed 10 bases from V and 7 bases from J, with 23 bases in between. The CDR3 extends over 15 amino acids. The CDR3, as DNA: TGTGCCACCTCATCGAAGACTAGTCTGGTGAATGAGCAGTTCTTC. The encoded protein is CATSSKTSLVNEQFF.

This rearrangement joins TRBV30 to TRBJ1-2; D not resolved. This CDR3 has 13 residues. V gave up 4 bases and J gave up 4 bases, with 13 bases separating them. Germline-derived CDR1 and CDR2 are GTSNPN and SVGIG (reference sequence). CDR3: CAWTPGTGYGYTF. CDR3 DNA: TGTGCCTGGACCCCCGGCACGGGCTATGGCTACACCTTC.

The chain carries TRBV19 and TRBJ1-4, with D unresolved. Germline V lookup: CDR1 LNHDA, CDR2 SQIVND (reference sequence). The CDR3 has 13 amino acids. Between the trimmed V and J ends, which lost 8 bases and 10 bases, there was a span of 17 bases. CDR3 in amino acids: CASWSANDGKLFF. CDR3 DNA sequence: TGTGCCAGTTGGAGTGCTAATGATGGAAAACTGTTTTTT.